The 11 T cell receptor beta chains presented below share a single source sample, sequenced in a study of beta chain features in type 1 diabetes (dated by TCRdb to 2017 to 2018). Libraries were constructed by the immunoSEQ multiplex PCR assay. The entire amount of isolated RNA was reverse transcribed using the High Capacity cDNA Reverse Transcription Kit, so the sequenced TCRB transcripts were expressed ones. TCRdb's version of the immuneACCESS table is confined to in-frame rearrangements and falls short of the full clone set. An unresolved V gene accounts for under half of the shortfall where checked; the remainder is of unknown origin. The sample table contains about 150,000 clones; only one count was recorded for around 10% of them. Together, the top ten hold roughly 2% of the sample. The sequenced sample was central memory CD4+ T cells from blood. The receptors were gathered from a man aged 18 to 30 in good health.

This clone has more than one count but fewer than ten. Because the CDR3's place on the DNA is in doubt, the DNA is left out and the CDR3 is given as listed by TCRdb. The rearrangement links TRBV21-1 to TRBJ2-2; the table's D call, TRBD2, has no DNA check behind it. TRBV21-1 is flagged as a pseudogene. The CDR3 comprises 19 residues, both ends counted. This CDR3 reads CASSSRRRASGRTPGSCFF.

This clone was picked up a small number of times. This chain links TRBV4-3 with TRBJ2-1, with TRBD2 as a possible D gene (6 bases). This CDR3 region has 15 residues. Germline CDR1 reads LGHNA; CDR2 reads YSLEER. V lost 5 bases to trimming and J lost 3 bases, with 14 bases between them. The CDR3 sequence is CASSLNQRVYNEQFF. CDR3 sequence (DNA): TGCGCCAGCAGCTTGAACCAGCGGGTCTACAATGAGCAGTTCTTC.

This clone was observed a handful of times. The rearrangement links TRBV5-1 to TRBJ2-3, with TRBD2 identical over 10 bases. The CDR3 is 14 amino acids. CDR1 is SGHRS, CDR2 YFSETQ, per germline. V trimming: 4 bases; J trimming: 3 bases; junction bases outside the gene matches: 2. CDR3 nucleotide sequence: TGCGCCAGCAGCCCTAGCGGGAGTACAGATACGCAGTATTTT. Its protein product is CASSPSGSTDTQYF. Drawing the rest from reference TRBV5-1 and TRBJ2-3, the complete variable domain is KAGVTQTPRYLIKTRGQQVTLSCSPISGHRSVSWYQQTPGQGLQFLFEYFSETQRNKGNFPGRFSGRQFSNSRSEMNVSTLELGDSALYLCASSPSGSTDTQYFGPGTRLTVL.

CDR3 in DNA: TGTGCCAGCACCAGTTCCGGGACTCTGGAAGAGACCCAGTACTTC. Protein sequence: CASTSSGTLEETQYF. V is TRBV5-6 and J is TRBJ2-5; D possibly corresponds to TRBD2 (6 bases). The germline V and J ends were trimmed by 6 bases and 3 bases, with 18 bases remaining between them. Germline loops: CDR1 SGHDT, CDR2 YYEEEE. This CDR3 has 15 residues.

This clone was counted a few times. V and J are TRBV4-1 and TRBJ2-1, with TRBD2 identical over 15 bases. CDR3 length: 19 residues. The V gene's germline CDR1 is MGHRA and CDR2 YSYEKL. V lost 8 bases, J lost 0 bases, and 11 bases stayed unmatched. The CDR3 is CASHQGLAGGRGSYNEQFF. The CDR3 DNA reads as TGCGCCAGCCACCAGGGACTAGCGGGAGGCCGGGGCTCCTACAATGAGCAGTTCTTC.

The V call is TRBV25-1, the J call TRBJ2-3; D might be TRBD2 (5 bases). V shed 5 bases and J shed 9 bases, with 15 bases lying between them. The CDR3 has 13 amino acids. Germline lookup yields CDR1 MGHDK and CDR2 SYGVNS. The CDR3 loop is CASSIQRASTQYF. The CDR3 DNA is TGTGCCAGCAGTATCCAAAGGGCTAGCACGCAGTATTTT.

The V call is TRBV7-9, the J call TRBJ2-5; 10 bases are shared with TRBD1. The CDR3 loop spans 16 amino acids. Germline V gives CDR1 SEHNR, CDR2 FQNEAQ (reference sequence). V lost 0 bases and J lost 2; bases outside the gene matches: 3. The CDR3 here is CASSLAGTGAQETQYF. The CDR3 DNA follows: TGTGCCAGCAGCTTAGCCGGGACAGGGGCTCAAGAGACCCAGTACTTC.

This clone was recorded a few times. The rearrangement links TRBV5-6 to TRBJ1-1; 8 bases are a match to TRBD1. J was trimmed by 1 base and V by 2 bases; bases with no gene match: 7. The germline V gene has CDR1 SGHDT and CDR2 YYEEEE. The CDR3 has 16 amino acids. The CDR3 coding sequence is TGTGCCAGCAGCTTACGGGCAGGGGGCGAGAACACTGAAGCTTTCTTT. Translated, it gives CASSLRAGGENTEAFF.

The chain has TRBV5-1 and TRBJ2-7; 9 nucleotides line up with TRBD1. The germline CDR1 and CDR2 sequences are SGHRS and YFSETQ. The V and J ends lost 4 bases and 1 base, in that order; junction bases with no gene match: 6. The CDR3 spans 15 residues. CDR3 in amino acids: CASSKEGTGSYEQYF. CDR3 DNA: TGCGCCAGCAGCAAGGAGGGGACAGGGTCCTACGAGCAGTACTTC.

There are a few counts of this clone. The rearrangement joins TRBV6-5 to TRBJ1-6; D uncertain. The CDR3 is 15 residues long. Trimming took off 4 bases at V and 10 bases at J, with 17 bases between the two ends. CDR1 and CDR2 from the germline V gene are MNHEY and SVGAGI. The CDR3 nucleotides read TGTGCCAGCAGTTTCATTATCGGGGTTCGATCACCCCTCCACTTT. It specifies CASSFIIGVRSPLHF.

The chain uses TRBV27 and TRBJ1-5; 9 positions match TRBD1. CDR1 and CDR2 from the germline V gene are MNHEY and SMNVEV (reference sequence). The CDR3 length is 15 residues. The ends lost 5 bases at V and 4 bases at J; junction bases unmatched: 6. CDR3 coding DNA: TGTGCCAGCAGTGCATACAGGGGGCAGAATCAGCCCCAGCATTTT. This sequence encodes CASSAYRGQNQPQHF.